The clone carrying this TCR beta chain has at least ten counts. Its antigen is undetermined. Unsorted libraries were generated from 2 million PBMCs held at -80 degrees C. The data were taken from a study of neurological immune-mediated disorders. Overall study results and limits: TCR-beta repertoires seemed private in all groups, with no expanded CDR3 amino acid sequences shared. HTLV-1-associated myelopathy led in TCR clonal expansion, while multiple sclerosis ranked lowest, below healthy controls.

By 5'RACE with 10-nucleotide random UMIs, the cDNA was made. One entry per CDR3 protein, called by TCRdb with MiXCR from the 5' RACE reads. This table holds more than 20,000 distinct CDR3 sequences, 2.5% found once. The sequencing input was PBMCs. The clonotype was recovered from a woman aged 45-60 years with multiple sclerosis.

The CDR3 protein is CASLGPDTGELFF. The CDR3 DNA sequence: TGTGCCAGCCTAGGGCCCGACACCGGGGAGCTGTTTTTT. J is TRBJ2-2 and V is TRBV6-6; no firm D call. V was shortened by 8 bases and J by 3 bases, with 10 bases between the two germline ends. The CDR3 contains 13 residues. CDR1 is MNHNY and CDR2 is SVGAGI in the germline V gene (reference sequence).